This passage covers 27 T cell receptor beta chains from one sample sequenced in a study of CD8 T cells in Susac syndrome. Random hexamers were used to reverse transcribe 0.5 to 1 ug of RNA. TCRdb re-derived calls from the immunoSEQ multiplex PCR reads in MiXCR, one entry per CDR3 protein. The sample has about 50,000 distinct CDR3 sequences, roughly 93% seen once. Sequenced: CD8+ T cells from PBMCs. These TCRs come from a human donor with multiple sclerosis.

The chain is built from TRBV25-1 and TRBJ2-7; 7 bases are shared with TRBD1. J gave up 2 bases and V 6 bases, and 10 bases lay outside the gene matches. From germline, CDR1 is MGHDK and CDR2 SYGVNS. This CDR3 is 15 amino acids long. For the CDR3, the DNA is TGTGCCAGCAGCTCGACCCGGGACAGACCCTACGAGCAGTACTTC. The encoded protein is CASSSTRDRPYEQYF.

This chain's CDR3 is CSAPDPTFDAGELFF. The CDR3 DNA follows: TGCAGTGCCCCGGACCCAACTTTTGACGCCGGGGAGCTGTTTTTT. V and J are TRBV20-1 and TRBJ2-2; no definite D call. Looked up from germline, CDR1 is DFQATT and CDR2 is SNEGSKA (reference sequence). The CDR3 spans 15 residues. With 6 bases removed from V and 6 bases from J, the gap between germline ends came to 20 bases.

The chain employs TRBV13 and TRBJ2-7, with a possible D match to TRBD1 (6 bases). CDR1 is PRHDT and CDR2 is FYEKMQ in the germline V gene (reference sequence). This CDR3 region has 15 residues. V gave up 4 bases and J gave up 0 bases, with 13 bases separating them. The CDR3 loop is CASSSMTGRSYEQYF. The CDR3 nucleotides read TGTGCCAGCAGCTCCATGACAGGACGCTCCTACGAGCAGTACTTC.

Only a few counts were recorded for this clonotype. The chain couples TRBV29-1 to TRBJ1-2, with 11 bases matching TRBD1. With 6 bases clipped from V and 4 bases from J, the junction kept 7 bases outside the gene matches. The CDR3 loop spans 14 amino acids. From germline, CDR1 is SQVTM and CDR2 ANQGSEA. This CDR3 reads CSVELGTGGYGYTF. CDR3 coding DNA: TGCAGCGTCGAGCTCGGGACAGGGGGCTATGGCTACACCTTC. Supplemented by reference TRBV29-1 and TRBJ1-2, the full variable domain reads SAVISQKPSRDICQRGTSLTIQCQVDSQVTMMFWYRQQPGQSLTLIATANQGSEATYESGFVIDKFPISRPNLTFSTLTVSNMSPEDSSIYLCSVELGTGGYGYTFGSGTRLTVV.

The chain couples TRBV7-3 to TRBJ1-1; D is perhaps TRBD1 (5 bases). Trimming took off 0 bases at V and 6 bases at J, with 8 bases between the two ends. The CDR3 has 13 residues. In germline, CDR1 is SGHTA, CDR2 FQGTGA. This CDR3 reads CASSLTGGSEAFF. CDR3 DNA sequence: TGTGCCAGCAGCTTAACGGGGGGGTCTGAAGCTTTCTTT. The full variable domain, in which reference TRBV7-3 and TRBJ1-1 provide the parts outside the CDR3, is GAGVSQTPSNKVTEKGKYVELRCDPISGHTALYWYRQSLGQGPEFLIYFQGTGAADDSGLPNDRFFAVRPEGSVSTLKIQRTERGDSAVYLCASSLTGGSEAFFGQGTRLTVV.

The chain has TRBV9 and TRBJ1-1, with 9 nucleotides matching TRBD1. The CDR3 sequence is 19 residues long. V dropped 4 bases and J dropped 0; count of bases not matched to a gene: 16. CDR1 SGDLS and CDR2 YYNGEE come from the germline V gene. The CDR3 loop reads CASSPHHGTGFELNTEAFF. CDR3 sequence (DNA): TGTGCCAGCAGCCCCCACCACGGGACAGGGTTTGAATTGAACACTGAAGCTTTCTTT.

The chain recombines TRBV29-1 with TRBJ1-2; 10 nucleotides match TRBD1. The ends lost 3 bases at V and 7 bases at J; junction bases unmatched: 8. Germline V lookup: CDR1 SQVTM, CDR2 ANQGSEA. The CDR3 contains 14 residues. CDR3 bases: TGCAGCGTTGAGTACGGGACAGGGGTGTCTGGCTACACCTTC. Protein product: CSVEYGTGVSGYTF.

The chain couples TRBV27 to TRBJ2-1, with TRBD2 matching 7 bases. V was pared by 5 bases and J by 4 bases, with 5 bases of the junction left unmatched. Germline CDR1 MNHEY, CDR2 SMNVEV (reference sequence). The CDR3 totals 14 residues. CDR3 in DNA: TGTGCCAGCAGTATATGGGGGGGTTACAATGAGCAGTTCTTC. Translation: CASSIWGGYNEQFF.

The chain carries TRBV19 and TRBJ1-2; the D gene is possibly TRBD1 (5 bases). This CDR3 is built from 13 residues. Looked up from germline, CDR1 is LNHDA and CDR2 is SQIVND (reference sequence). V shed 6 bases and J shed 4 bases, with 12 bases lying between them. The DNA of the CDR3 is TGTGCCAGTAGCGAGGGACTATCCTATGGCTACACCTTC. It codes for CASSEGLSYGYTF.

This sequence joins TRBV6-5 and TRBJ2-6, with D possibly TRBD2 on 6 matching bases. V lost 8 bases to trimming and J lost 3 bases, with 8 bases between them. This CDR3 is 13 amino acids long. Germline V gives CDR1 MNHEY, CDR2 SVGAGI. The CDR3 DNA is TGTGCCAGCGGGGGGTTTGGGGCCAACGTCCTGACTTTC. Protein: CASGGFGANVLTF.

This clonotype has only a few counts. The chain has TRBV19 and TRBJ2-7; 8 bases are a match to TRBD1. Unmatched junction bases numbered 8, after V lost 5 bases and J lost 2 bases. Germline CDR1 reads LNHDA; CDR2 reads SQIVND (reference sequence). The CDR3 spans 15 residues. CDR3 in amino acids: CASSFSDREAYEQYF. CDR3 coding DNA: TGTGCCAGTAGTTTTTCGGACAGGGAGGCCTACGAGCAGTACTTC.

The chain links TRBV9 to TRBJ2-1, with TRBD2 matching 7 bases. CDR1 is SGDLS and CDR2 is YYNGEE in the germline V gene. Trimming cost V 0 bases and J 6 bases; bases outside gene matches: 6. The CDR3 sequence is 15 residues long. CDR3 DNA sequence: TGTGCCAGCAGCGTAGGGACCCGGGAGGTCAATGAGCAGTTCTTC. This gives the protein CASSVGTREVNEQFF.

This chain joins TRBV23-1 and TRBJ1-6; D is possibly TRBD1 (5 bases). TRBV23-1 belongs to the ORF category, with a function that is uncertain. The V and J ends lost 9 bases and 13 bases respectively, with 25 bases between them. The length of the CDR3 is 15 residues. The DNA of the CDR3 is TGCGCCAGGGGGGGAGGGGAAGCCTTAAACTCCCCCCTCCACTTT. Translated: CARGGGEALNSPLHF.

This clonotype was observed once. The chain's CDR3 is CASSLDDTNQAFF. The DNA of the CDR3 is TGTGCCAGCAGCTTAGACGACACGAACCAAGCTTTCTTT. The genes are TRBV7-8 and TRBJ1-1, with D hard to call. The CDR3 runs 13 residues. The ends were cut back, 1 base at V and 9 bases at J, with 12 bases in the middle. The germline V gene encodes CDR1 SGHVS and CDR2 FQNEAQ.

The J gene is TRBJ1-2, the V gene TRBV29-1; D uncertain. Trimming pared 1 base from V and 4 bases from J, leaving 7 bases between. The CDR3 sequence is 12 residues long. Germline V gives CDR1 SQVTM, CDR2 ANQGSEA. The CDR3 loop is CSVEGAGYGYTF. The CDR3, as DNA: TGCAGCGTTGAAGGAGCCGGCTATGGCTACACCTTC.

The chain combines TRBV20-1 with TRBJ1-1; D is perhaps TRBD1 (6 bases). V lost 0 bases to trimming and J lost 1 base, with 9 bases between them. Germline V gene data show CDR1 as DFQATT and CDR2 as SNEGSKA (reference sequence). This CDR3 has 14 residues. In nucleotides, the CDR3 is TGCAGTGCTAGAGAACCGGGACAGAACACTGAAGCTTTCTTT. This gives the protein CSAREPGQNTEAFF.

J is TRBJ2-1 and V is TRBV20-1, with D unresolved. V dropped 3 bases and J dropped 0 bases, with 12 bases sitting between them. Germline CDR1 reads DFQATT; CDR2 reads SNEGSKA (reference sequence). The CDR3 spans 15 residues. This chain's CDR3 is CSASGLESSYNEQFF. The CDR3 DNA follows: TGCAGTGCTAGTGGGCTGGAGAGCTCCTACAATGAGCAGTTCTTC.

V usage is TRBV4-2 and J usage is TRBJ2-5; 7 positions agree with TRBD2. The CDR3 totals 16 residues. V trimming: 0 bases; J trimming: 1 base; junction bases outside the gene matches: 5. Germline CDR1 LGHNA, CDR2 YNFKEQ. CDR3 loop: CASSQEGSGTQETQYF. CDR3 DNA sequence: TGTGCCAGCAGCCAAGAAGGGAGCGGGACCCAAGAGACCCAGTACTTC.

The chain recombines TRBV19 with TRBJ1-5; D is unclear. Germline V CDR1 and CDR2: LNHDA, SQIVND (reference sequence). The V gene lost 6 bases and the J gene lost 4 bases, with 16 bases spanning the gap. The CDR3 is 15 residues long. The CDR3 DNA reads as TGTGCCAGTAGCCTCGGATGGGCTTCAAATCAGCCCCAGCATTTT. It yields the protein CASSLGWASNQPQHF. The variable domain in full, completed from reference TRBV19 and TRBJ1-5, reads DGGITQSPKYLFRKEGQNVTLSCEQNLNHDAMYWYRQDPGQGLRLIYYSQIVNDFQKGDIAEGYSVSREKKESFPLTVTSAQKNPTAFYLCASSLGWASNQPQHFGDGTRLSIL.

V is TRBV30 and J is TRBJ1-1; 7 positions match TRBD1. In germline, CDR1 is GTSNPN, CDR2 SVGIG (reference sequence). The CDR3 covers 12 residues. With V trimmed by 3 bases and J by 4 bases, 2 bases remained unmatched. CDR3 nucleotides: TGTGCCTGGAGCAGGGGGATCACTGAAGCTTTCTTT. Its translation is CAWSRGITEAFF. Together with reference TRBV30 and TRBJ1-1, the CDR3 gives the full variable domain: SQTIHQWPATLVQPVGSPLSLECTVEGTSNPNLYWYRQAAGRGLQLLFYSVGIGQISSEVPQNLSASRPQDRQFILSSKKLLLSDSGFYLCAWSRGITEAFFGQGTRLTVV.

This chain uses TRBV12-3 or TRBV12-4 with TRBJ1-2; TRBD1 matches at 8 bases. This CDR3 is built from 15 residues. Trimming cost V 4 bases and J 4 bases; bases outside gene matches: 8. The CDR3 DNA is TGTGCCAGCAGTTGGGGGGACAGGCCTGTCTATGGCTACACCTTC. This sequence encodes CASSWGDRPVYGYTF.

This rearrangement joins TRBV25-1 to TRBJ1-1, with a tentative D call TRBD1 (6 bases). CDR1 is MGHDK, CDR2 SYGVNS, per germline. This CDR3 spans 15 amino acids. V was clipped by 1 base and J by 7 bases, with 16 bases between them. CDR3 sequence reads: CASSELGETGLEAFF. In nucleotides, the CDR3 is TGTGCCAGCAGTGAATTGGGAGAGACAGGCCTTGAAGCTTTCTTT. The complete variable domain, with remaining parts taken from reference TRBV25-1 and TRBJ1-1, reads EADIYQTPRYLVIGTGKKITLECSQTMGHDKMYWYQQDPGMELHLIHYSYGVNSTEKGDLSSESTVSRIRTEHFPLTLESARPSHTSQYLCASSELGETGLEAFFGQGTRLTVV.

Regarding this clonotype: A read error may produce the germline difference seen at one junction end. The rearrangement uses TRBV3-1 and TRBJ2-4; 9 nucleotides align to TRBD2. This CDR3 is built from 17 residues. Germline values: CDR1 LGHDT, CDR2 YNNKEL (reference sequence). CDR3 in DNA: TGTGCCAGCAGCATTAGGCGGGAGGGACTAGCCAAAAACACTCAGTACTTC. Translating gives CASSIRREGLAKNTQYF.

This clonotype is medium-sized in the sample. The V call is TRBV4-2, the J call TRBJ2-7, with 9 bases lining up with TRBD2. Trimming cost V 0 bases and J 1 base; bases outside gene matches: 1. Germline lookup yields CDR1 LGHNA and CDR2 YNFKEQ. CDR3 size: 15 residues. CDR3 protein: CASSQETSGSYEQYF. The CDR3 DNA is TGTGCCAGCAGCCAAGAGACTAGCGGATCCTACGAGCAGTACTTC.

The chain carries TRBV12-5 and TRBJ1-2; no clear D. The CDR3 is 16 residues long. Looked up from germline, CDR1 is LGHNT and CDR2 is FRNRAP. V lost 1 base to trimming and J lost 8 bases, with 20 bases between them. CDR3 sequence: CASGLGGSRALGGYTF. The CDR3 DNA is TGTGCTAGTGGTTTGGGGGGATCACGGGCATTGGGGGGCTACACCTTC.

The rearrangement uses TRBV13 and TRBJ2-7, with D unclear. This CDR3 spans 15 amino acids. V lost 3 bases and J 1 base, leaving 13 bases between the germline ends. Germline V gives CDR1 PRHDT, CDR2 FYEKMQ (reference sequence). CDR3 in DNA: TGTGCCAGCAGCTTTACCCCGGTGGGTTCCTACGAGCAGTACTTC. Protein: CASSFTPVGSYEQYF.

This clonotype was detected a few times. This chain links TRBV6-6 with TRBJ2-1; no reliable D call. Germline lookup yields CDR1 MNHNY and CDR2 SVGAGI (reference sequence). V lost 5 bases, J lost 8 bases, and 7 bases lay in between. The CDR3 sequence is 11 residues long. As DNA, the CDR3 is TGTGCCAGCAGTCTAGGCGATGAGCAGTTCTTC. It specifies CASSLGDEQFF.